Listed below are T cell receptor beta chains from one sample, sequenced in a study of T cells after yellow fever vaccination. One entry per CDR3 protein, called by TCRdb with MiXCR from the 5' RACE reads. Of a few hundred thousand distinct CDR3 sequences detected, roughly 5% appear once; the ten largest clones hold under 3.5%. Sequences were derived from CD4+ T cells sorted from PBMCs, sampled on the day of the yellow fever booster vaccination. Source of these receptors: a man between 18 and 29 years old who received the YFV17D yellow fever vaccine. Both conserved end residues are part of each CDR3. The order of the fields is CDR3 protein, CDR3 DNA, J gene, D gene, clone size, V gene. The D gene is left open where the match is weak. The listing skips clone size in some rows; elsewhere it reads once, few, many or a size class.

CDR3 protein: CASRREAGNEQYF
CDR3 DNA: TGTGCCAGCCGAAGAGAGGCGGGAAACGAGCAGTACTTC
J gene: TRBJ2-7
D gene: .
clone size: few
V gene: TRBV7-2

CDR3 protein: CASSLPLGLAGGSTDTQYF
CDR3 DNA: TGTGCCAGCAGCTTGCCTTTGGGACTAGCGGGGGGAAGCACAGATACGCAGTATTTT
J gene: TRBJ2-3
D gene: TRBD2
clone size: few
V gene: TRBV7-6

CDR3 protein: CASSPPQGPRETQYF
CDR3 DNA: TGTGCCAGCTCACCTCCACAGGGACCCCGAGAGACCCAGTACTTC
J gene: TRBJ2-5
D gene: .
clone size: .
V gene: TRBV18

CDR3 protein: CASSSNNEQFF
CDR3 DNA: TGTGCCAGCAGTTCCAACAATGAGCAGTTCTTC
J gene: TRBJ2-1
D gene: .
clone size: few
V gene: TRBV3-1

CDR3 protein: CASSLAGVVGNTIYF
CDR3 DNA: TGTGCCAGCAGCTTAGCGGGGGTAGTTGGAAACACCATATATTTT
J gene: TRBJ1-3
D gene: .
clone size: many
V gene: TRBV7-2

CDR3 protein: CSAKARTGGETQYF
CDR3 DNA: TGCAGTGCAAAAGCCAGGACAGGGGGGGAGACCCAGTACTTC
J gene: TRBJ2-5
D gene: TRBD1
clone size: few
V gene: TRBV20-1

CDR3 protein: CASSLTVSTDTQYF
CDR3 DNA: TGTGCCAGCAGCTTGACAGTTAGCACAGATACGCAGTATTTT
J gene: TRBJ2-3
D gene: .
clone size: .
V gene: TRBV7-9

CDR3 protein: CSARSGSGANVLTF
CDR3 DNA: TGCAGTGCTAGATCAGGGTCTGGGGCCAACGTCCTGACTTTC
J gene: TRBJ2-6
D gene: .
clone size: .
V gene: TRBV20-1

CDR3 protein: CASSLQDSYNEQFF
CDR3 DNA: TGTGCCAGCAGCTTACAGGATTCCTACAATGAGCAGTTCTTC
J gene: TRBJ2-1
D gene: .
clone size: many
V gene: TRBV7-3

CDR3 protein: CASSYGTRGMAGANVLTF
CDR3 DNA: TGTGCCAGCAGTTACGGGACAAGGGGTATGGCTGGGGCCAACGTCCTGACTTTC
J gene: TRBJ2-6
D gene: .
clone size: .
V gene: TRBV6-2/TRBV6-3

CDR3 protein: CASSLRSGDYNEQFF
CDR3 DNA: TGTGCCAGCAGTTTACGCAGCGGGGACTACAATGAGCAGTTCTTC
J gene: TRBJ2-1
D gene: TRBD2
clone size: few
V gene: TRBV28

CDR3 protein: CASSFIEWGDTQYF
CDR3 DNA: TGTGCCAGCAGCTTTATAGAGTGGGGAGATACGCAGTATTTT
J gene: TRBJ2-3
D gene: .
clone size: many
V gene: TRBV5-5

CDR3 protein: CASSPSVGREKHF
CDR3 DNA: TGTGCCAGCAGCCCCTCGGTGGGACGAGAGAAGCATTTT
J gene: TRBJ1-5
D gene: .
clone size: .
V gene: TRBV3-1

CDR3 protein: CASSPESVWGGTAYSTEAFF
CDR3 DNA: TGCGCCAGCAGCCCAGAGTCAGTGTGGGGTGGCACCGCGTATTCAACTGAAGCTTTCTTT
J gene: TRBJ1-1
D gene: .
clone size: .
V gene: TRBV4-1

CDR3 protein: CASSKAGTGSEQYF
CDR3 DNA: TGTGCCAGCAGTAAAGCCGGGACAGGGAGCGAGCAGTACTTC
J gene: TRBJ2-7
D gene: TRBD1
clone size: many
V gene: TRBV12-3/TRBV12-4

CDR3 protein: CASSPRQGPNYGYTF
CDR3 DNA: TGTGCCAGCAGCCCCCGACAGGGACCTAACTATGGCTACACCTTC
J gene: TRBJ1-2
D gene: TRBD1
clone size: .
V gene: TRBV7-2

CDR3 protein: CSVIQGRSYEQYF
CDR3 DNA: TGCAGCGTCATACAGGGGCGCTCCTACGAGCAGTACTTC
J gene: TRBJ2-7
D gene: TRBD1
clone size: many
V gene: TRBV29-1

CDR3 protein: CASSPTIDRGAGITEAFF
CDR3 DNA: TGTGCCAGCAGCCCTACTATCGACAGGGGGGCCGGGATTACTGAAGCTTTCTTT
J gene: TRBJ1-1
D gene: TRBD1
clone size: .
V gene: TRBV9

CDR3 protein: CASSTQYSSYNEQFF
CDR3 DNA: TGTGCCAGCTCAACCCAATATAGCTCCTACAATGAGCAGTTCTTC
J gene: TRBJ2-1
D gene: .
clone size: .
V gene: TRBV18

CDR3 protein: CASSLTGPQETQYF
CDR3 DNA: TGTGCCAGCAGCTTGACCGGGCCTCAAGAGACCCAGTACTTC
J gene: TRBJ2-5
D gene: .
clone size: many
V gene: TRBV11-1

CDR3 protein: CASSRDTGTGGDEQFF
CDR3 DNA: TGCGCCAGCAGCCGAGACACCGGGACAGGGGGGGATGAGCAGTTCTTC
J gene: TRBJ2-1
D gene: TRBD1
clone size: .
V gene: TRBV4-3

CDR3 protein: CSARAQIQETQYF
CDR3 DNA: TGCAGTGCCAGAGCGCAAATCCAAGAGACCCAGTACTTC
J gene: TRBJ2-5
D gene: .
clone size: many
V gene: TRBV20-1

CDR3 protein: CASSVDKNSPLHF
CDR3 DNA: TGTGCCAGCAGCGTAGACAAAAATTCACCCCTCCACTTT
J gene: TRBJ1-6
D gene: .
clone size: few
V gene: TRBV9

CDR3 protein: CASSLETEYTEAFF
CDR3 DNA: TGTGCCAGCAGTTTAGAGACAGAATACACTGAAGCTTTCTTT
J gene: TRBJ1-1
D gene: .
clone size: .
V gene: TRBV12-3/TRBV12-4

CDR3 protein: CASRNDVVEKLFF
CDR3 DNA: TGTGCCAGCAGGAACGACGTGGTCGAAAAACTGTTTTTT
J gene: TRBJ1-4
D gene: .
clone size: .
V gene: TRBV25-1

CDR3 protein: CASSYRRDGNTGELFF
CDR3 DNA: TGCGCCAGCAGCTACCGGCGGGACGGAAACACCGGGGAGCTGTTTTTT
J gene: TRBJ2-2
D gene: .
clone size: .
V gene: TRBV5-1

CDR3 protein: CASSSGQGKTDTQYF
CDR3 DNA: TGCGCCAGCAGCTCGGGACAGGGAAAAACAGATACGCAGTATTTT
J gene: TRBJ2-3
D gene: TRBD1
clone size: few
V gene: TRBV5-1

CDR3 protein: CASSVLNGYTF
CDR3 DNA: TGTGCCAGCAGCGTTCTGAATGGCTACACCTTC
J gene: TRBJ1-2
D gene: .
clone size: .
V gene: TRBV25-1

CDR3 protein: CASSSPGLAGGRTPRRGYNEQFF
CDR3 DNA: TGTGCCAGCAGCTCACCGGGACTAGCGGGGGGGAGGACTCCCCGGAGGGGCTACAATGAGCAGTTCTTC
J gene: TRBJ2-1
D gene: TRBD2
clone size: many
V gene: TRBV7-2

CDR3 protein: CASSPRTGLDYEQYF
CDR3 DNA: TGCGCCAGCAGCCCCCGGACAGGGCTAGACTACGAGCAGTACTTC
J gene: TRBJ2-7
D gene: TRBD1
clone size: .
V gene: TRBV4-3

CDR3 protein: CAISPSPTGSYNEQFF
CDR3 DNA: TGTGCCATCAGTCCCTCACCGACAGGTTCCTACAATGAGCAGTTCTTC
J gene: TRBJ2-1
D gene: .
clone size: many
V gene: TRBV10-3

CDR3 protein: CASSVDSKAEAFF
CDR3 DNA: TGTGCCAGCAGTGTCGACAGCAAGGCTGAAGCTTTCTTT
J gene: TRBJ1-1
D gene: .
clone size: few
V gene: TRBV2

CDR3 protein: CASSLGETHQPQHF
CDR3 DNA: TGTGCCAGCAGCTTAGGGGAGACCCATCAGCCCCAGCATTTT
J gene: TRBJ1-5
D gene: .
clone size: few
V gene: TRBV7-9